Shown below are 15 T cell receptor beta chains from a single sample sequenced in a study of control samples from healthy donors and cancer patients (dated by TCRdb to 2018 to 2021). Library preparation was by the immunoSEQ multiplex PCR assay. TCRdb's version of the immuneACCESS table is confined to in-frame rearrangements and falls short of the full clone set. An unresolved V gene accounts for under half of the shortfall where checked; the remainder is of unknown origin. Recorded for this sample are 80,000 to 100,000 clones; 85% to 90% of them occurred a single time. The leading ten clones occupy 13% to 15% of the sample. Sequenced input: blood. Receptors were obtained from a man younger than 40 in good health.

The rearrangement joins TRBV2 to TRBJ1-5; maybe TRBD1 (5 bases). V shed 6 bases and J shed 5 bases, with 17 bases lying between them. Germline V gene lookup returns CDR1 SNHLY and CDR2 FYNNEI. The CDR3 consists of 15 residues. This CDR3 is CASRERDGMYQPQHF. The CDR3 bases are TGTGCCAGCAGGGAGCGGGACGGGATGTATCAGCCCCAGCATTTT.

The chain carries TRBV15 and TRBJ2-7, with D perhaps TRBD1 (5 bases). The CDR3 is 14 residues long. Germline CDR1 reads LNHNV; CDR2 reads YYDKDF (reference sequence). Trimming removed 0 bases from V and 4 bases from J, with 10 bases in between. The CDR3 sequence: CATSRDRKGYEQYF. In DNA form, the CDR3 reads TGTGCCACCAGCAGAGATCGGAAGGGGTACGAGCAGTACTTC.

This clone was recorded a few times. The rearrangement joins TRBV4-1 to TRBJ2-7; the match to TRBD2 covers 7 bases. The ends lost 0 bases at V and 8 bases at J; junction bases unmatched: 7. The CDR3 extends over 14 amino acids. Germline-derived CDR1 and CDR2 are MGHRA and YSYEKL. The CDR3 sequence: CASSQETSRYKQYF. As DNA, the CDR3 is TGCGCCAGCAGCCAAGAGACTAGCCGGTATAAGCAGTACTTC.

The CDR3 DNA follows: TGTGCCAGCAGTTTGGAGGGCAGGGCGGAAAACTATGGCTACACCTTC. It codes for CASSLEGRAENYGYTF. The chain joins TRBV28 to TRBJ1-2, with TRBD1 as a possible D gene (5 bases). The CDR3 totals 16 residues. V gave up 3 bases and J gave up 2 bases, with 16 bases separating them. Germline CDR1 MDHEN, CDR2 SYDVKM.

This sequence joins TRBV23-1 and TRBJ2-2; 9 nucleotides align to TRBD2. TRBV23-1 is assigned to the ORF class and has an uncertain function. This CDR3 is 20 amino acids long. V trimming: 0 bases; J trimming: 0 bases; junction bases outside the gene matches: 11. This chain's CDR3 is CASSQSLGGREGANTGELFF. The CDR3 DNA reads as TGCGCCAGCAGTCAATCACTGGGCGGGAGGGAGGGGGCGAACACCGGGGAGCTGTTTTTT.

This sequence joins TRBV10-3 and TRBJ2-7; D gene uncertain. Germline V gene data show CDR1 as ENHRY and CDR2 as SYGVKD. V lost 4 bases and J lost 5, with 12 bases in between. The CDR3 contains 13 residues. CDR3 DNA sequence: TGTGCCATCAGTGTGGCAGGTGATGACGAGCAGTACTTC. Its protein is CAISVAGDDEQYF.

The gene calls are TRBV28 and TRBJ2-1; no firm D call. There are 16 residues in the CDR3. The V end was cut by 8 bases, the J end by 2 bases, with 19 bases between. Germline CDR1 reads MDHEN; CDR2 reads SYDVKM. The CDR3 loop reads CASYEAGSWAYNEQFF. Written as DNA, the CDR3 is TGTGCCAGCTACGAGGCAGGCTCGTGGGCCTACAATGAGCAGTTCTTC.

The genes are TRBV30 and TRBJ2-7; the D gene could be TRBD1 or TRBD2 (6 bases each). Germline V gene sequence: CDR1 GTSNPN, CDR2 SVGIG (reference sequence). CDR3 length: 12 amino acids. Between the trimmed V and J ends, which lost 3 bases and 4 bases, there was a span of 10 bases. CDR3 in DNA: TGTGCCTGGAGGGAGGGGGGTTACGAGCAGTACTTC. Translating gives CAWREGGYEQYF.

The chain is built from TRBV4-1 and TRBJ2-2; TRBD2 aligns across 8 bases. CDR3 length: 16 residues. Germline V gene lookup returns CDR1 MGHRA and CDR2 YSYEKL. With 5 bases clipped from V and 3 bases from J, the junction kept 8 bases outside the gene matches. In DNA form, the CDR3 reads TGCGCCAGCAGCTACATAGCGGGATGGGACACCGGGGAGCTGTTTTTT. Encoded protein: CASSYIAGWDTGELFF.

The V and J genes are TRBV4-2 and TRBJ2-7; 11 bases align to TRBD2. This CDR3 comprises 23 residues. V trimming: 4 bases; J trimming: 0 bases; junction bases outside the gene matches: 26. Germline CDR1 is LGHNA and CDR2 is YNFKEQ. CDR3: CASSPPPDRQIRLAGLPSYEQYF. In nucleotides, the CDR3 is TGTGCCAGCAGCCCCCCTCCAGACAGGCAGATTAGACTAGCGGGACTTCCCTCCTACGAGCAGTACTTC.

The chain carries TRBV7-2 and TRBJ2-1; 8 bases map to TRBD2. Per the germline V gene, CDR1 is SGHTA and CDR2 is FQGNSA. There are 15 residues in the CDR3. The V gene end was trimmed by 5 bases and the J gene end by 6 bases; junction bases not matched to a gene: 9. DNA of the CDR3: TGTGCCAGCAGCCTTCGGACTAGCCCCTTCAATGAGCAGTTCTTC. Translated, it gives CASSLRTSPFNEQFF.

The genes are TRBV9 and TRBJ1-4, with a tentative D call TRBD1 (5 bases). Germline assignment: CDR1 SGDLS and CDR2 YYNGEE. Trimming shortened V by 4 bases and J by 4 bases, and 11 bases separated the two germline ends. CDR3 length: 14 amino acids. For the CDR3, the DNA is TGTGCCAGCAGCCTCCGGGACCTTAATGAAAAACTGTTTTTT. The encoded protein is CASSLRDLNEKLFF.

This sequence joins TRBV19 and TRBJ2-5; D uncertain. Trimming removed 3 bases at V and 7 bases at J, with 21 bases between. The CDR3 has 16 residues. Germline V gene lookup returns CDR1 LNHDA and CDR2 SQIVND (reference sequence). CDR3 loop: CASSMGGAYMKGTQYF. The CDR3 DNA sequence: TGTGCCAGTAGTATGGGTGGTGCCTATATGAAGGGGACCCAGTACTTC.

The chain joins TRBV12-3 or TRBV12-4 to TRBJ2-3, with a weak D call TRBD2 (6 bases). V was clipped by 8 bases and J by 3 bases, with 12 bases between them. The length of the CDR3 is 13 residues. Written as DNA, the CDR3 is TGTGCCAGCCTAGCCGGGAGTACAGATACGCAGTATTTT. This gives the protein CASLAGSTDTQYF.

This CDR3 reads CASSETPGGEAFF. CDR3 nucleotide sequence: TGCGCCAGCAGTGAGACTCCTGGGGGCGAAGCTTTCTTT. The gene calls are TRBV10-2 and TRBJ1-1; weak D call: TRBD1 (6 bases). V was cut by 2 bases and J by 8 bases, with 12 bases left in between. The CDR3 runs to 13 residues. Germline CDR1 reads WSHSY; CDR2 reads SAAADI.